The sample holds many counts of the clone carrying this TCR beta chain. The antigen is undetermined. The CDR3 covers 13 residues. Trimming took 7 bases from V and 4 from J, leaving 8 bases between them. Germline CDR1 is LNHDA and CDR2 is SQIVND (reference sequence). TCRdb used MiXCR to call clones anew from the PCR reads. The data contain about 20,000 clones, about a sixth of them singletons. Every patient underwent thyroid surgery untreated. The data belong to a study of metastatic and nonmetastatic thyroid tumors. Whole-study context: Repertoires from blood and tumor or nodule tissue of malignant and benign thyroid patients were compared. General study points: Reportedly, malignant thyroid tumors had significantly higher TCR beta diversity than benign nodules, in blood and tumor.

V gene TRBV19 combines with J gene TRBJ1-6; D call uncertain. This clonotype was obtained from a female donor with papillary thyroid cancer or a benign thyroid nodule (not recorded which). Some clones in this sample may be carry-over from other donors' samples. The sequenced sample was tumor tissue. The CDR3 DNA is TGTGCCAGTATGCAGTGGTATAATTCACCCCTCCACTTT. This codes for CASMQWYNSPLHF. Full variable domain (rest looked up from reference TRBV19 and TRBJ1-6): DGGITQSPKYLFRKEGQNVTLSCEQNLNHDAMYWYRQDPGQGLRLIYYSQIVNDFQKGDIAEGYSVSREKKESFPLTVTSAQKNPTAFYLCASMQWYNSPLHFGNGTRLTVT.